Below, 29 T cell receptor beta chains from the same sample are listed, as sequenced in a study of CXCR3-negative and CXCR3-positive naive CD8 T cells. The TRB cDNA libraries were prepared by 5' RACE with UMI labels. TCRdb reprocessed the 5' RACE reads and keeps a single row for each CDR3 protein, giving no DNA. The record lists some 48,000 distinct CDR3 sequences, of which the ten most abundant hold 2% to 2.5%. The sequenced material came from naive CXCR3- CD8+ T cells from blood. Documented subset: CD45RO-CCR7+CD27+CD95- naive CD8+ T cells lacking CXCR3 (TNR3-). These receptors came from a human donor in good health. Some clones in this sample may be carry-over from other donors' samples.

This chain connects TRBV4-3 to TRBJ2-4; as DNA is missing, the TRBD1 call by TCRdb cannot be tested. Germline V gives CDR1 LGHNA, CDR2 YSLEER. The CDR3 length is 15 residues. This chain's CDR3 is CASSPTGDAKNIQYF.

The chain uses TRBV6-6 and TRBJ2-1; TCRdb calls TRBD2, which cannot be checked without DNA. This CDR3 spans 13 amino acids. In germline, CDR1 is MNHNY, CDR2 SVGAGI (reference sequence). CDR3 amino acids: CASIERGGNEQFF.

This rearrangement joins TRBV4-3 to TRBJ2-6; lacking DNA, the TRBD1 call made by TCRdb goes unchecked. The V gene's germline CDR1 is LGHNA and CDR2 YSLEER. The CDR3 covers 16 residues. The CDR3 is CASSQDAQGGANVLTF.

The chain links TRBV12-3 or TRBV12-4 to TRBJ2-7; the D call from TCRdb, TRBD2, cannot be confirmed without DNA. This CDR3 is built from 15 residues. The chain's CDR3 is CASSGPSGGAYEQYF.

The rearrangement links TRBV4-1 to TRBJ1-5. Germline-derived CDR1 and CDR2 are MGHRA and YSYEKL. The CDR3 has 15 amino acids. CDR3: CASSQYPGPYQPQHF.

The V and J genes are TRBV12-3 or TRBV12-4 and TRBJ1-1; TCRdb's D call, TRBD1, is unchecked because there is no DNA. CDR3 size: 17 residues. CDR3 sequence reads: CARRGGGVKFVNTEAFF.

V gene TRBV4-3 combines with J gene TRBJ2-6; the D call of TRBD1 rests on TCRdb alone, since no DNA is present to check it. Germline V CDR1 and CDR2: LGHNA, YSLEER. The CDR3 consists of 17 residues. CDR3 region: CASSHEGASSGANVLTF.

The rearrangement links TRBV20-1 to TRBJ2-1; TCRdb lists TRBD2, though no DNA is available to test this call. CDR3 length equals 15 residues. CDR1 is DFQATT, CDR2 SNEGSKA, per germline (reference sequence). CDR3 region: CSATTGTSGINEQFF.

This chain connects TRBV5-5 to TRBJ2-3; the D call from TCRdb, TRBD1, cannot be confirmed without DNA. This CDR3 region has 16 residues. CDR1 SGHKS and CDR2 YYEKEE come from the germline V gene (reference sequence). This chain's CDR3 is CASSSKTGYITDTQYF.

V is TRBV20-1 and J is TRBJ1-5. This CDR3 is built from 14 residues. Germline CDR1 and CDR2: DFQATT and SNEGSKA (reference sequence). CDR3 in amino acids: CSAREHGYHQPQHF.

This chain joins TRBV29-1 and TRBJ2-7; TCRdb picks TRBD1, but there is no DNA to check that call. This CDR3 comprises 13 residues. Germline V gives CDR1 SQVTM, CDR2 ANQGSEA. The CDR3 here is CSVEWTDNYEQYF.

This chain joins TRBV20-1 and TRBJ2-2; TCRdb calls TRBD2, which cannot be checked without DNA. The CDR3 extends over 15 amino acids. Germline-derived CDR1 and CDR2 are DFQATT and SNEGSKA (reference sequence). The CDR3 is CSARSGGADTGELFF.

The chain combines TRBV20-1 with TRBJ2-7; TCRdb gives TRBD2 as the D gene, but with no DNA this cannot be confirmed. Germline V gene lookup returns CDR1 DFQATT and CDR2 SNEGSKA (reference sequence). This CDR3 contains 12 residues. CDR3 amino acids: CSASLAGYEQYF.

The chain is built from TRBV29-1 and TRBJ2-5; TCRdb selects TRBD2, and the lack of DNA leaves this call unchecked. The CDR3 covers 14 residues. Germline CDR1 SQVTM, CDR2 ANQGSEA. CDR3 region: CSVAGLNGGETQYF.

The J gene is TRBJ2-7, the V gene TRBV5-1; TCRdb reports TRBD1, a call that lacks DNA to check it against. This CDR3 comprises 14 residues. The V gene's germline CDR1 is SGHRS and CDR2 YFSETQ. This chain's CDR3 is CASSPGDSSYEQYF.

The chain carries TRBV7-2 and TRBJ2-2; TCRdb lists TRBD1, though no DNA is available to test this call. Germline V CDR1 and CDR2: SGHTA, FQGNSA. CDR3 length equals 16 residues. The CDR3 loop is CASSSGDFPNTGELFF. The variable domain in full, with the rest retrieved from reference TRBV7-2 and TRBJ2-2, is GAGVSQSPSNKVTEKGKDVELRCDPISGHTALYWYRQSLGQGLEFLIYFQGNSAPDKSGLPSDRFSAERTGGSVSTLTIQRTQQEDSAVYLCASSSGDFPNTGELFFGEGSRLTVL.

V gene TRBV19 combines with J gene TRBJ2-2; with no DNA, the TCRdb D assignment of TRBD1 cannot be verified. Germline lookup yields CDR1 LNHDA and CDR2 SQIVND (reference sequence). The length of the CDR3 is 16 residues. The CDR3 protein is CASMSRRGENTGELFF.

V gene TRBV28 combines with J gene TRBJ2-5; TCRdb's D gene call, TRBD1, goes unchecked for lack of DNA. The CDR3 is made up of 15 amino acids. The germline gives CDR1 MDHEN, CDR2 SYDVKM. Here the CDR3 reads CASSPRTGGGETQYF.

The genes are TRBV7-2 and TRBJ2-3; the D gene TCRdb calls, TRBD2, cannot be checked with no DNA. Germline loops: CDR1 SGHTA, CDR2 FQGNSA. This CDR3 has 15 amino acids. The chain's CDR3 is CASSLWTRGTDTQYF.

This rearrangement joins TRBV9 to TRBJ2-5. CDR3 length: 15 residues. Germline loops: CDR1 SGDLS, CDR2 YYNGEE. Here the CDR3 reads CASSVLPRQGETQYF.

The chain carries TRBV20-1 and TRBJ2-1; TCRdb's D call of TRBD1 is untestable without DNA. From germline, CDR1 is DFQATT and CDR2 SNEGSKA (reference sequence). The CDR3 is 14 residues long. The CDR3 sequence is CSAREGGSYNEQFF.

CDR3 residues: CATSPAWTGDTGELFF. The chain employs TRBV24-1 and TRBJ2-2; TCRdb selects TRBD1, and the lack of DNA leaves this call unchecked. CDR1 is KGHDR, CDR2 SFDVKD, per germline. The CDR3 has 16 residues.

The J gene is TRBJ1-1, the V gene TRBV7-3. Germline loops: CDR1 SGHTA, CDR2 FQGTGA. This CDR3 has 15 amino acids. This chain's CDR3 is CASSLTGQANTEAFF.

The chain combines TRBV28 with TRBJ2-2; the TCRdb call, TRBD1, lacks DNA for checking. CDR1 and CDR2 (germline): MDHEN, SYDVKM. There are 15 residues in the CDR3. CDR3 loop: CASSGVGTGPGELFF.

The J gene is TRBJ2-1, the V gene TRBV6-6; checking the TCRdb D call of TRBD1 is not possible without DNA. This CDR3 comprises 17 residues. Germline CDR1 MNHNY, CDR2 SVGAGI (reference sequence). CDR3 sequence reads: CASSISRTVSEYNEQFF.

The rearrangement joins TRBV5-1 to TRBJ2-1; there is no DNA to check the TCRdb D call of TRBD2. This CDR3 comprises 16 residues. Germline assignment: CDR1 SGHRS and CDR2 YFSETQ. The CDR3 reads CASSLYRSSGNNEQFF. Combining the CDR3 with reference TRBV5-1 and TRBJ2-1 gives the whole variable domain KAGVTQTPRYLIKTRGQQVTLSCSPISGHRSVSWYQQTPGQGLQFLFEYFSETQRNKGNFPGRFSGRQFSNSRSEMNVSTLELGDSALYLCASSLYRSSGNNEQFFGPGTRLTVL.

V and J are TRBV14 and TRBJ1-1. Germline CDR1 and CDR2: SGHDN and FVKESK. The CDR3 spans 13 residues. The CDR3 sequence is CASSHLENTEAFF. The full variable domain, with the rest looked up from reference TRBV14 and TRBJ1-1, is EAGVTQFPSHSVIEKGQTVTLRCDPISGHDNLYWYRRVMGKEIKFLLHFVKESKQDESGMPNNRFLAERTGGTYSTLKVQPAELEDSGVYFCASSHLENTEAFFGQGTRLTVV.

The chain uses TRBV4-2 and TRBJ1-4; TCRdb indicates TRBD1, and absent DNA this call remains unverified. The length of the CDR3 is 16 residues. Germline-derived CDR1 and CDR2 are LGHNA and YNFKEQ. CDR3 residues: CASSQDGGTGNEKLFF.

V usage is TRBV12-3 or TRBV12-4 and J usage is TRBJ2-1; the D gene TCRdb calls, TRBD1, cannot be checked with no DNA. The CDR3 spans 16 residues. The CDR3 loop reads CASSPGTGIGGNEQFF.